A selection of T cell receptor beta chains follows, all from one sample in a study of cytomegalovirus exposure and HLA in healthy donors. TCRdb's copy holds only in-frame clones and misses some; the assay was immunoSEQ multiplex PCR. The profile shows roughly 120,000 clones, around 73% of them singletons. The sequencing sample was made of PBMCs. The receptors were sampled from a man aged 35 to 55 in good health and CMV-seronegative. The CDR3 runs from the conserved cysteine through the conserved F or W. D genes are given only for firm matches. Where a row states a size, it is once, few, many or the class of an expanded clone; other rows omit it.

CDR3 length: 14
J gene: TRBJ2-5
clone size: .
D gene: .
V gene: TRBV6-1
CDR3 protein: CASSESGRVKTQYF
CDR3 DNA: TGTGCCAGCAGTGAATCTGGCAGGGTAAAGACCCAGTACTTC

CDR3 length: 16
J gene: TRBJ2-5
clone size: .
D gene: TRBD1
V gene: TRBV7-2
CDR3 protein: CASSRPGQGAMETQYF
CDR3 DNA: TGTGCCAGCAGCAGACCGGGACAGGGGGCGATGGAGACCCAGTACTTC

CDR3 length: 11
J gene: TRBJ2-1
clone size: .
D gene: .
V gene: TRBV28
CDR3 protein: CASRGGHEQFF
CDR3 DNA: TGTGCCAGCAGAGGGGGTCATGAGCAGTTCTTC

CDR3 length: 14
J gene: TRBJ1-2
clone size: .
D gene: .
V gene: TRBV5-1
CDR3 protein: CASSTGAGVYGYTF
CDR3 DNA: TGCGCCAGCAGCACCGGAGCAGGGGTCTATGGCTACACCTTC

CDR3 length: 14
J gene: TRBJ2-6
clone size: .
D gene: .
V gene: TRBV9
CDR3 protein: CASSSYSGANVLTF
CDR3 DNA: TGTGCCAGCAGCTCCTACTCTGGGGCCAACGTCCTGACTTTC

CDR3 length: 16
J gene: TRBJ2-3
clone size: once
D gene: TRBD2
V gene: TRBV9
CDR3 protein: CASSVAGGGGTDTQYF
CDR3 DNA: TGTGCCAGCAGCGTAGCAGGCGGGGGAGGTACAGATACGCAGTATTTT

CDR3 length: 16
J gene: TRBJ2-1
clone size: .
D gene: TRBD2
V gene: TRBV5-8
CDR3 protein: CASRQKTSLPNNEQFF
CDR3 DNA: TGTGCCAGCAGGCAAAAGACTAGCCTACCGAACAATGAGCAGTTCTTC

CDR3 length: 16
J gene: TRBJ2-7
clone size: .
D gene: TRBD1
V gene: TRBV11-1
CDR3 protein: CASRPPRGQGDYEQYF
CDR3 DNA: TGTGCCAGCAGACCTCCCCGTGGACAGGGGGACTACGAGCAGTACTTC

CDR3 length: 12
J gene: TRBJ2-7
clone size: .
D gene: TRBD1
V gene: TRBV29-1
CDR3 protein: CSVEDRVFEQYF
CDR3 DNA: TGCAGCGTTGAGGACAGGGTGTTCGAGCAGTACTTC

CDR3 length: 14
J gene: TRBJ2-3
clone size: .
D gene: .
V gene: TRBV6-5
CDR3 protein: CASRRQWGTDTQYF
CDR3 DNA: TGTGCCAGCAGACGACAGTGGGGAACAGATACGCAGTATTTT

CDR3 length: 15
J gene: TRBJ2-3
clone size: few
D gene: .
V gene: TRBV2
CDR3 protein: CASGAGQRGTDTQYF
CDR3 DNA: TGTGCCAGCGGGGCAGGCCAAAGGGGCACAGATACGCAGTATTTT

CDR3 length: 15
J gene: TRBJ1-6
clone size: few
D gene: TRBD1
V gene: TRBV5-1
CDR3 protein: CASSLGDRENSPLHF
CDR3 DNA: TGCGCCAGCAGCTTGGGTGACAGGGAGAATTCACCCCTCCACTTT

CDR3 length: 15
J gene: TRBJ1-1
clone size: .
D gene: .
V gene: TRBV7-2
CDR3 protein: CASSATGGTGTEAFF
CDR3 DNA: TGTGCCAGCAGCGCAACTGGGGGGACGGGCACTGAAGCTTTCTTT

CDR3 length: 17
J gene: TRBJ2-7
clone size: .
D gene: TRBD1
V gene: TRBV4-3
CDR3 protein: CASSQGAGGTGGNEQYF
CDR3 DNA: TGCGCCAGCAGCCAAGGCGCGGGGGGGACAGGGGGTAATGAGCAGTACTTC

CDR3 length: 13
J gene: TRBJ1-2
clone size: .
D gene: .
V gene: TRBV6-5
CDR3 protein: CASSIPTFYGYTF
CDR3 DNA: TGTGCCAGCAGTATCCCCACTTTTTATGGCTACACCTTC

CDR3 length: 18
J gene: TRBJ1-5
clone size: .
D gene: TRBD1
V gene: TRBV5-1
CDR3 protein: CATTLGQGAVYSNQPQHF
CDR3 DNA: TGCGCTACCACCCTGGGACAGGGGGCTGTGTATAGCAATCAGCCCCAGCATTTT

CDR3 length: 15
J gene: TRBJ2-5
clone size: .
D gene: TRBD2
V gene: TRBV6-5
CDR3 protein: CASSSTSGGVRTQYF
CDR3 DNA: TGTGCCAGCAGTTCGACTAGCGGGGGGGTCAGGACCCAGTACTTC

CDR3 length: 15
J gene: TRBJ2-5
clone size: .
D gene: TRBD1
V gene: TRBV15
CDR3 protein: CATSREDRGRETQYF
CDR3 DNA: TGTGCCACCAGCAGAGAGGACAGGGGGCGAGAGACCCAGTACTTC

CDR3 length: 15
J gene: TRBJ2-7
clone size: once
D gene: .
V gene: TRBV5-1
CDR3 protein: CASSGGTLSSYEQYF
CDR3 DNA: TGCGCCAGCAGCGGAGGGACGTTGAGCTCCTACGAGCAGTACTTC

CDR3 length: 14
J gene: TRBJ1-1
clone size: .
D gene: TRBD1
V gene: TRBV7-8
CDR3 protein: CASSLGTGSTEAFF
CDR3 DNA: TGTGCCAGCAGCTTGGGGACAGGGAGCACTGAAGCTTTCTTT

CDR3 length: 16
J gene: TRBJ2-3
clone size: .
D gene: TRBD2
V gene: TRBV11-2
CDR3 protein: CASSPGTSGFTDTQYF
CDR3 DNA: TGTGCCAGCAGCCCCGGGACTAGCGGATTCACAGATACGCAGTATTTT

CDR3 length: 14
J gene: TRBJ2-3
clone size: once
D gene: .
V gene: TRBV5-6
CDR3 protein: CASSSGQYTDTQYF
CDR3 DNA: TGTGCCAGCAGCTCCGGACAGTACACAGATACGCAGTATTTT

CDR3 length: 14
J gene: TRBJ2-7
clone size: once
D gene: TRBD1
V gene: TRBV27
CDR3 protein: CASRRTGRGYEQYF
CDR3 DNA: TGTGCCAGCAGGCGGACAGGGCGGGGCTACGAGCAGTACTTC

CDR3 length: 15
J gene: TRBJ1-5
clone size: .
D gene: TRBD1
V gene: TRBV25-1
CDR3 protein: CASSRTGDSNQPQHF
CDR3 DNA: TGTGCCAGCAGCAGGACAGGGGATAGCAATCAGCCCCAGCATTTT

CDR3 length: 14
J gene: TRBJ1-1
clone size: .
D gene: TRBD1
V gene: TRBV6-1
CDR3 protein: CASSGQGGDTEAFF
CDR3 DNA: TGTGCCAGCAGCGGACAGGGTGGGGACACTGAAGCTTTCTTT

CDR3 length: 14
J gene: TRBJ1-1
clone size: few
D gene: TRBD1
V gene: TRBV13
CDR3 protein: CASSHDPGGTEAFF
CDR3 DNA: TGTGCCAGCAGCCATGACCCAGGGGGGACTGAAGCTTTCTTT

CDR3 length: 15
J gene: TRBJ2-2
clone size: .
D gene: .
V gene: TRBV12-5
CDR3 protein: CASGPGGLDTGELFF
CDR3 DNA: TGTGCTAGTGGTCCCGGGGGGCTCGACACCGGGGAGCTGTTTTTT

CDR3 length: 15
J gene: TRBJ1-1
clone size: .
D gene: .
V gene: TRBV5-5
CDR3 protein: CASSLLGTLNTEAFF
CDR3 DNA: TGTGCCAGCAGCCTACTCGGGACACTGAACACTGAAGCTTTCTTT